The rows below give T cell receptor beta chains drawn from one sample of a study of CD8+ T cells in alopecia areata. Measured with immunoSEQ multiplex PCR; TCRdb has only the in-frame clones, and not every one. The table lists 150,000 or so clones, approximately 45% of them singletons, with around 6.8% in the top ten. The material sequenced was CD4+ T cells sorted from blood. The receptors were gathered from a human donor with alopecia areata. CDR3s include the opening cysteine and the closing phenylalanine or tryptophan. Fields, in order: J gene, clone size, V gene, D gene, CDR3 DNA, CDR3 protein. A D gene is named only where the DNA matches it firmly. The listing skips clone size in some rows; elsewhere it reads once, few, many or a size class.

TRBJ2-1	NA	TRBV19	NA	TGTGCCAGTAGTATAGACCGCGGGGAGCAGTTCTTC	CASSIDRGEQFF
TRBJ2-5	NA	TRBV5-4	TRBD2	TGTGCCAGCAGCCGCGGGACTAGCGGGGGGGGCGAGACCCAGTACTTC	CASSRGTSGGGETQYF
TRBJ2-5	NA	TRBV29-1	TRBD2	TGCAGCGCCAAACTAGCGGGAGTGTCTCCCCAGTACTTC	CSAKLAGVSPQYF
TRBJ2-1	NA	TRBV11-2	TRBD1	TGTGCCAGCAGCTTAGTGACTGGACAGGGTTTCTCCTACAATGAGCAGTTCTTC	CASSLVTGQGFSYNEQFF
TRBJ1-5	few	TRBV7-2	NA	TGTGCCAGCAGCTTAAGGAGCAATCAGCCCCAGCATTTT	CASSLRSNQPQHF
TRBJ2-5	NA	TRBV5-1	NA	TGCGCCAGCATGGTTAAAGAGACCCAGTACTTC	CASMVKETQYF
TRBJ1-5	NA	TRBV7-9	NA	TGTGCCAGCAGTAGTTCCGGTAATCAGCCCCAGCATTTT	CASSSSGNQPQHF
TRBJ1-2	NA	TRBV14	TRBD1	TGTGCCAGCAGCCAACGAGGTGGGGACAGGGACTATGGCTACACCTTC	CASSQRGGDRDYGYTF
TRBJ2-7	NA	TRBV14	TRBD2	TGTGCCAGCAGCCAAACGCCAAAAAGGGGGACTAGCGGGAGAAGAGTCTACGAGCAGTACTTC	CASSQTPKRGTSGRRVYEQYF
TRBJ2-3	NA	TRBV29-1	NA	TGCAGCTTAAGAGGGACTCGAGAAAACACAGATACGCAGTATTTT	CSLRGTRENTDTQYF
TRBJ1-4	NA	TRBV30	NA	TGTGCCTGGAGGCCCCCACGAGGGGTGAATGAGAAACTGTTTTTT	CAWRPPRGVNEKLFF
TRBJ2-1	NA	TRBV5-1	NA	TGCGCCAGCAGGAGGAGGGGGCTAGTAGATGAGCAGTTCTTC	CASRRRGLVDEQFF
TRBJ1-1	NA	TRBV30	NA	TGTGCCTGGAGTCGAGTGAACACTGAAGCTTTCTTT	CAWSRVNTEAFF
TRBJ1-2	NA	TRBV30	NA	TGTGCCTCGGAGCCTCGCTATGGCTACACCTTC	CASEPRYGYTF
TRBJ2-3	NA	TRBV4-2	NA	TGTGCCAGCAGACCCGGGGTCAGCACAGATACGCAGTATTTT	CASRPGVSTDTQYF
TRBJ2-5	NA	TRBV7-9	NA	TGTGCCAGCAGCCTCTACACCCTTTGGTACCAAGAGACCCAGTACTTC	CASSLYTLWYQETQYF
TRBJ1-5	NA	TRBV18	NA	TGTGCCAGCTCGCTTCTCCTGGACTCGGATCAGCCCCAGCATTTT	CASSLLLDSDQPQHF
TRBJ2-2	NA	TRBV9	TRBD1	TGTGCCAGCAGCGTGGGACAGAGAAACACCGGGGAGCTGTTTTTT	CASSVGQRNTGELFF
TRBJ2-7	few	TRBV29-1	TRBD1	TGCAGCGTTGCGGGACAGGGTGGTTATTCTGGCGAGCAGTACTTC	CSVAGQGGYSGEQYF
TRBJ2-7	NA	TRBV5-1	TRBD1	TGCGCCAGCAGCTTCCGACAGGGCCTACCCTACGAGCAGTACTTC	CASSFRQGLPYEQYF
TRBJ1-2	NA	TRBV28	NA	TGTGCCAGCAGACGACAGGTCTCCCGACCGACTGGCTACACCTTC	CASRRQVSRPTGYTF
TRBJ2-5	NA	TRBV5-1	NA	TGCGCCAGCAGTACCGGGACACAAGGCGAGACCCAGTACTTC	CASSTGTQGETQYF
TRBJ2-1	few	TRBV19	NA	TGTGCCAGTAGTACTACCGGAGCCCCTACCTATGAGCAGTTCTTC	CASSTTGAPTYEQFF
TRBJ2-5	NA	TRBV9	NA	TGTGCCAGCAGCCCCCGGGGCGACCTGCGTATGGAGACCCAGTACTTC	CASSPRGDLRMETQYF
TRBJ2-7	once	TRBV6-5	NA	TGTGCCAGCAGTTACTCTGGGGGACTCTACGAGCAGTACTTC	CASSYSGGLYEQYF
TRBJ2-1	once	TRBV7-2	NA	TGTGCCAGCAGCCGTACGAGATCTAGGTACAATGAGCAGTTCTTC	CASSRTRSRYNEQFF
TRBJ2-3	few	TRBV18	TRBD1	TGTGCCAGCTCACCACCGGGACAGGGACCGCATGGTACGCAGTATTTT	CASSPPGQGPHGTQYF
TRBJ1-1	few	TRBV7-9	TRBD1	TGTGCCAGCAGCTACCTTGACAGGGGCACTGAAGCTTTCTTT	CASSYLDRGTEAFF
TRBJ2-7	few	TRBV28	NA	TGTGCCAGCGAGGGGTTGGTGGACGAGCAGTACTTC	CASEGLVDEQYF
TRBJ2-7	few	TRBV19	TRBD1	TGTGCCAGTTTCCGGACAGGGAATATCCTGAACACCTACGAGCAGTACTTC	CASFRTGNILNTYEQYF
TRBJ2-5	NA	TRBV4-1	NA	TGCGCCAGCAGCCAAGATCTGCTTGAGACCCAGTACTTC	CASSQDLLETQYF
TRBJ2-1	NA	TRBV30	NA	TGTGCCTGGAGTCTTAAGGATGAGCAGTTCTTC	CAWSLKDEQFF
TRBJ2-1	few	TRBV30	NA	TGTGCCTGGAGTATAGGGCCGGGTGAGCAGTTCTTC	CAWSIGPGEQFF
TRBJ2-7	NA	TRBV13	TRBD1	TGTGCCAGCAGCCGGGACAGGTCCTACGAGCAGTACTTC	CASSRDRSYEQYF
TRBJ2-1	few	TRBV7-3	TRBD2	TGTGCCAGCAGCCCCAACCGGGGACTAGCGGGCGTCAATGAGCAGTTCTTC	CASSPNRGLAGVNEQFF
TRBJ1-3	few	TRBV4-1	NA	TGCGCCAGCAGCCAAGACAGGGGAAACACCATATATTTT	CASSQDRGNTIYF
TRBJ1-2	NA	TRBV9	NA	TGTGCCAGCAGCCCGGACAGAAACTATGGCTACACCTTC	CASSPDRNYGYTF
TRBJ2-5	NA	TRBV9	NA	TGTGCCAGCAGTAAGAGAGTGGAGGGAGAGACCCAGTACTTC	CASSKRVEGETQYF
TRBJ1-2	NA	TRBV29-1	NA	TGCAGCGTTGATACAGAGATCTATGGCTACACCTTC	CSVDTEIYGYTF
TRBJ2-7	NA	TRBV28	TRBD2	TGTGCCAGCCAGCTAGCGGGAGCTACCTACGAGCAGTACTTC	CASQLAGATYEQYF
TRBJ2-4	NA	TRBV29-1	TRBD1	TGCAGCCCCCGACAGGGGACCGAGTACTTC	CSPRQGTEYF
TRBJ2-2	NA	TRBV15	NA	TGTGCCACCAGCTCGCGACGGACGAACACCGGGGAGCTGTTTTTT	CATSSRRTNTGELFF
TRBJ2-7	NA	TRBV18	NA	TGTGCCAGCTCACCGAAAGCGGGTTCCGACTACGAGCAGTACTTC	CASSPKAGSDYEQYF
TRBJ2-3	NA	TRBV29-1	NA	TGCAGCGGGGGGGAGAGCACAGATACGCAGTATTTT	CSGGESTDTQYF
TRBJ1-3	NA	TRBV29-1	NA	TGCAGCGTCGGACTGAGTTTCGGAAACACCATATATTTT	CSVGLSFGNTIYF
TRBJ2-5	few	TRBV5-1	TRBD2	TGCGCCAGCAGCTTGGATGTGGCGGGAGGGCCCGGGAAGACCCAGTACTTC	CASSLDVAGGPGKTQYF
TRBJ2-1	NA	TRBV28	TRBD2	TGCACTAGCGGTCCCTACAATGAGCAGTTCTTC	CTSGPYNEQFF
TRBJ2-5	once	TRBV5-1	NA	TGCGCCAGCGGAGGCGGGAATTATCAAGAGACCCAGTACTTC	CASGGGNYQETQYF
TRBJ1-1	NA	TRBV5-6	NA	TGTGCCAGCAGCTTGGTCCAGGGAACTATAGGGGGGAACACTGAAGCTTTCTTT	CASSLVQGTIGGNTEAFF
TRBJ2-2	NA	TRBV5-1	NA	TGCGCCAGCAGCTTGCCCGGGGAGCTGTTTTTT	CASSLPGELFF
TRBJ2-3	NA	TRBV5-1	TRBD2	TGCGCCAGCAGCTTGCGAAACGGGAGGATGGGCGCAGATACGCAGTATTTT	CASSLRNGRMGADTQYF
TRBJ2-1	NA	TRBV2	NA	TGTGCCAGCAGTGTGAGGCAGGGGAATGAGCAGTTCTTC	CASSVRQGNEQFF
TRBJ1-5	NA	TRBV2	TRBD1	TGTGCCAGCGAAGCAGGGGGCAGAGGGCCCCAGCATTTT	CASEAGGRGPQHF
TRBJ1-1	NA	TRBV29-1	TRBD1	TGCAGCGTTGGGCCAGGGGGCCGCACTGAAGCTTTCTTT	CSVGPGGRTEAFF
TRBJ2-5	NA	TRBV5-1	TRBD2	TGCGCCAGCAACAAGCGGGAGGGCCGGCAAGAGACCCAGTACTTC	CASNKREGRQETQYF